A selection of T cell receptor beta chains follows, all from one sample in a study of blood T cell repertoires in COVID-19. Sequenced by immunoSEQ multiplex PCR; TCRdb stores in-frame clones only, minus some. The table has roughly 200,000 clones, about 82% seen once. Material: PBMCs or T cells enriched from blood (not recorded which). Receptors were obtained from a man aged 35 to 55 with acute COVID-19. Both conserved end residues are trimmed from each CDR3. A D gene is named only where the DNA matches it firmly. Clone size is shown for a subset of rows, as once, few, many or a class of expanded clone.

size,D,J,V,CDR3
-,TRBD2,TRBJ2-3,TRBV5-1,ASSDAGGRTDTQY
-,TRBD1,TRBJ2-7,TRBV28,ASRPDRRGEQY
-,-,TRBJ2-7,TRBV7-2,ASSSLGYEQY
once,-,TRBJ2-2,TRBV5-1,ASSFKGDGELF
-,TRBD2,TRBJ2-1,TRBV9,ASSVVGGSSYNEQF
-,-,TRBJ1-1,TRBV6-5,ASSSDRYTEAF
-,-,TRBJ1-1,TRBV30,AWDRPPRSTEAF
-,TRBD2,TRBJ2-1,TRBV29-1,HASGRTSSYNEQF
-,-,TRBJ1-4,TRBV27,ASSLRGNEKLF
-,-,TRBJ2-3,TRBV9,ASSVSSDTQY
-,TRBD2,TRBJ2-7,TRBV27,ASRTRPEREGRYEQY
once,-,TRBJ1-1,TRBV25-1,ASSGGIYSESEAF
-,TRBD2,TRBJ2-7,TRBV4-1,ASSQDSAGGYEQY
-,TRBD1,TRBJ1-1,TRBV5-1,ASSPGRTGLNTEAF
-,-,TRBJ1-2,TRBV19,ASSTGREANYGYT
few,TRBD2,TRBJ2-2,TRBV25-1,ASTTSGRSGTGELF